The 28 T cell receptor beta chains given below trace back to one sample, sequenced in a study of OX40 agonist ivuxolimab in advanced cancers. Profiling relied on immunoSEQ multiplex PCR, and the TCRdb table lists in-frame clones only, not all of them. The table lists some 140,000 clones, approximately 94% of them singletons. The sample was CD4+ or CD8+ T cells sorted from blood, taken in a trial of the OX40 agonist ivuxolimab. The source of these receptors is an adult with an advanced solid tumor such as melanoma, head and neck, liver or kidney cancer.

The chain carries TRBV7-2 and TRBJ2-5; D unresolved. Trimming removed 3 bases at V and 5 bases at J, with 16 bases between. Germline CDR1 is SGHTA and CDR2 is FQGNSA. CDR3 size: 15 residues. This chain's CDR3 is CASSFYLPDAETQYF. For the CDR3, the DNA is TGTGCCAGCAGCTTCTACCTCCCGGACGCGGAGACCCAGTACTTC.

This chain joins TRBV5-5 and TRBJ1-2, with a tentative D call TRBD1 (6 bases). The germline V gene encodes CDR1 SGHKS and CDR2 YYEKEE (reference sequence). The CDR3 contains 16 residues. V shed 3 bases and J shed 1 base, with 16 bases lying between them. The CDR3 protein is CASSSYRVRVNYGYTF. The DNA for the CDR3 is TGTGCCAGCAGCTCGTACAGGGTGAGGGTTAACTATGGCTACACCTTC.

This chain connects TRBV6-6 to TRBJ2-1, with D uncertain. Trimming removed 7 bases from V and 0 bases from J, with 10 bases in between. CDR3 length: 14 residues. From germline, CDR1 is MNHNY and CDR2 SVGAGI (reference sequence). The CDR3 DNA follows: TGTGCCAGCATTAAATTGAGCTCCTACAATGAGCAGTTCTTC. It codes for CASIKLSSYNEQFF.

The gene calls are TRBV9 and TRBJ2-5; 7 positions agree with TRBD1. Looked up from germline, CDR1 is SGDLS and CDR2 is YYNGEE. The ends lost 0 bases at V and 4 bases at J; junction bases unmatched: 6. The CDR3 totals 15 residues. This CDR3 reads CASSVGLTGTETQYF. Here the CDR3 DNA reads TGTGCCAGCAGCGTAGGGCTGACAGGGACAGAGACCCAGTACTTC.

The rearrangement uses TRBV10-3 and TRBJ2-3; TRBD1 might be the D (6 bases). The CDR3 covers 15 residues. Trimming removed 4 bases at V and 0 bases at J, with 11 bases between. Looked up from germline, CDR1 is ENHRY and CDR2 is SYGVKD. The CDR3 is CAISVPGASTDTQYF. CDR3 DNA sequence: TGTGCCATCAGTGTACCAGGGGCTAGCACAGATACGCAGTATTTT.

In this sample, this clone turned up once. V gene TRBV27 combines with J gene TRBJ2-7; D unclear. Germline V gene data show CDR1 as MNHEY and CDR2 as SMNVEV (reference sequence). V was shortened by 3 bases and J by 3 bases, with 15 bases between the two germline ends. This CDR3 contains 15 residues. CDR3 DNA: TGTGCCAGCAGTTTGGTGGCTTCCCCGGGCTACGAGCAGTACTTC. Protein product: CASSLVASPGYEQYF.

This sequence joins TRBV19 and TRBJ1-4; unclear D gene. The CDR3 loop spans 12 amino acids. The V gene's germline CDR1 is LNHDA and CDR2 SQIVND (reference sequence). With 3 bases removed from V and 8 bases from J, the gap between germline ends came to 7 bases. CDR3 nucleotide sequence: TGTGCCAGTAGTATGGGATCGGAAAAACTGTTTTTT. This sequence encodes CASSMGSEKLFF.

The chain recombines TRBV10-1 with TRBJ2-1; 10 bases are a match to TRBD2. V shed 6 bases and J 14 bases; nucleotides not matched to a gene: 16. The CDR3 contains 15 residues. Germline V gives CDR1 WNHNN, CDR2 SYGVQD (reference sequence). The CDR3 protein is CASSDSLAGARQEFF. Here the CDR3 DNA reads TGCGCCAGCAGCGATTCTCTAGCGGGGGCCCGACAGGAGTTCTTC.

The chain employs TRBV10-1 and TRBJ1-1, with D possibly matching TRBD1 (5 bases). Trimming took 3 bases from V and 5 from J, leaving 13 bases between them. This CDR3 is built from 14 residues. Per germline, CDR1 WNHNN and CDR2 SYGVQD (reference sequence). The CDR3 loop is CASSEWGGRTEAFF. The CDR3 region has the DNA TGCGCCAGCAGTGAATGGGGCGGGAGGACTGAAGCTTTCTTT.

Remarks on this clone: Distinct nucleotide sequences in the sample also encode this CDR3. The genes are TRBV18 and TRBJ2-1; no definite D call. V lost 3 bases and J 7 bases, leaving 4 bases between the germline ends. CDR1 is KGHSH and CDR2 is LQKENI in the germline V gene. The CDR3 covers 11 residues. The CDR3 spells CASSPRNEQFF. DNA for the CDR3: TGTGCCAGCTCACCGAGGAATGAGCAGTTCTTC.

This chain links TRBV7-2 with TRBJ2-7, with unresolved D. This CDR3 has 13 residues. The germline V and J ends were trimmed by 3 bases and 2 bases, with 8 bases remaining between them. Germline loops: CDR1 SGHTA, CDR2 FQGNSA. CDR3 sequence: CASSFGGAYEQYF. The CDR3 DNA follows: TGTGCCAGCAGCTTTGGTGGAGCCTACGAGCAGTACTTC.

The CDR3 coding sequence is TGTGCCAGCAGCCTGGACCCCGGAGAGCAGTACTTC. Its protein is CASSLDPGEQYF. The chain links TRBV5-4 to TRBJ2-7, with D unresolved. The germline V gene encodes CDR1 SGHNT and CDR2 YYREEE (reference sequence). This CDR3 has 12 amino acids. V shed 4 bases and J shed 7 bases, with 12 bases lying between them.

The V call is TRBV28, the J call TRBJ1-5; possible D gene TRBD1, 6 bases. The CDR3 length is 14 residues. The ends were cut back, 6 bases at V and 9 bases at J, with 18 bases in the middle. The germline V gene encodes CDR1 MDHEN and CDR2 SYDVKM. This CDR3 reads CASRPGQFGGPQHF. The CDR3 DNA sequence: TGTGCCAGCAGGCCCGGACAGTTTGGGGGGCCCCAGCATTTT. The variable domain in full, with the rest retrieved from reference TRBV28 and TRBJ1-5, is DVKVTQSSRYLVKRTGEKVFLECVQDMDHENMFWYRQDPGLGLRLIYFSYDVKMKEKGDIPEGYSVSREKKERFSLILESASTNQTSMYLCASRPGQFGGPQHFGDGTRLSIL.

The chain recombines TRBV6-5 with TRBJ1-5; 7 nucleotides align to TRBD1. This CDR3 has 14 residues. J gave up 2 bases and V 9 bases, and 7 bases lay outside the gene matches. Looked up from germline, CDR1 is MNHEY and CDR2 is SVGAGI. The CDR3 nucleotides are TGTGCCAGTACGGACAGGAGCGGCAATCAGCCCCAGCATTTT. Translated: CASTDRSGNQPQHF.

V usage is TRBV7-2 and J usage is TRBJ1-3, with D possibly being TRBD1 (6 bases). V was trimmed by 5 bases and J by 0 bases, leaving 14 bases between them. Germline V gene sequence: CDR1 SGHTA, CDR2 FQGNSA. The CDR3 is 16 amino acids. The CDR3 nucleotides are TGTGCCAGCAGCACATCCCGGACAGTCTCTGGAAACACCATATATTTT. It codes for CASSTSRTVSGNTIYF. Together with reference TRBV7-2 and TRBJ1-3, the CDR3 gives the full variable domain: GAGVSQSPSNKVTEKGKDVELRCDPISGHTALYWYRQSLGQGLEFLIYFQGNSAPDKSGLPSDRFSAERTGGSVSTLTIQRTQQEDSAVYLCASSTSRTVSGNTIYFGEGSWLTVV.

J is TRBJ2-7 and V is TRBV28, with TRBD1 matching over 12 bases. The CDR3 spans 15 residues. CDR1 and CDR2 from the germline V gene are MDHEN and SYDVKM. Germline trimming cut 5 bases from V and 7 bases from J; bases unmatched to any gene: 9. The CDR3: CASSTVGQGAGEQYF. The CDR3 nucleotides read TGTGCCAGCAGTACTGTGGGACAGGGGGCAGGAGAGCAGTACTTC.

The V gene is TRBV5-1, the J gene TRBJ1-2; 9 bases map to TRBD1. Germline loops: CDR1 SGHRS, CDR2 YFSETQ. CDR3 size: 15 residues. J gave up 4 bases and V 1 base, and 5 bases lay outside the gene matches. CDR3: CASSLLSTGGYGYTF. In DNA, the CDR3 is TGCGCCAGCAGCTTGCTGTCGACAGGGGGCTATGGCTACACCTTC. Supplemented by reference TRBV5-1 and TRBJ1-2, the full variable domain reads KAGVTQTPRYLIKTRGQQVTLSCSPISGHRSVSWYQQTPGQGLQFLFEYFSETQRNKGNFPGRFSGRQFSNSRSEMNVSTLELGDSALYLCASSLLSTGGYGYTFGSGTRLTVV.

This clone was seen a handful of times. This chain links TRBV7-2 with TRBJ1-6, with D possibly being TRBD1 (5 bases). Trimming left V 5 bases short and J 14 bases short, with 13 bases between. The CDR3 has 12 residues. Germline CDR1 is SGHTA and CDR2 is FQGNSA. CDR3: CASSLPRGALHF. CDR3 nucleotides: TGTGCCAGCAGCCTCCCGAGGGGAGCCCTCCACTTT.

The CDR3 bases are TGTGCCTGGAGCCCCTCCGGAGGGTGGGGGACCCAGTACTTC. It is translated as CAWSPSGGWGTQYF. The V call is TRBV30, the J call TRBJ2-5, with TRBD2 as a possible D gene (6 bases). V lost 3 bases, J lost 7 bases, and 18 bases lay in between. There are 14 residues in the CDR3. The germline gives CDR1 GTSNPN, CDR2 SVGIG (reference sequence).

This rearrangement joins TRBV6-5 to TRBJ1-1; D may be TRBD1 (5 bases). This CDR3 region has 13 residues. The V end was cut by 7 bases, the J end by 3 bases, with 12 bases between. Germline CDR1 and CDR2: MNHEY and SVGAGI. The CDR3 bases are TGTGCCAGCACACCCCGAGGGGACACTGAAGCTTTCTTT. This sequence encodes CASTPRGDTEAFF.

The J gene is TRBJ1-2, the V gene TRBV29-1, with D unresolved. The CDR3 is 14 amino acids. CDR1 is SQVTM, CDR2 ANQGSEA, per germline. V was pared by 7 bases and J by 2 bases, with 17 bases between. CDR3 nucleotide sequence: TGCAGCGCAAAACCCTCCACAGCGAACTATGGCTACACCTTC. Translation gives CSAKPSTANYGYTF.

The V call is TRBV5-6, the J call TRBJ1-2; TRBD1 agrees at 9 bases. Germline CDR1 and CDR2: SGHDT and YYEEEE. The junction had 4 bases not matched to a gene; V was cut back by 2 bases and J by 2 bases. The CDR3 has 15 residues. CDR3 nucleotide sequence: TGTGCCAGCAGCTTAAAGGGGACAGGGAACTATGGCTACACCTTC. This sequence encodes CASSLKGTGNYGYTF.

CDR3 amino acids: CASSMTASSGNTIYF. DNA of the CDR3: TGTGCCAGTAGTATGACTGCTAGCTCTGGAAACACCATATATTTT. The chain uses TRBV19 and TRBJ1-3; D is ambiguous. Deletions cut 3 bases from V and 0 bases from J, with 9 bases between. The CDR3 is 15 residues long. The germline V gene encodes CDR1 LNHDA and CDR2 SQIVND (reference sequence).

This chain uses TRBV7-6 with TRBJ2-7; the match to TRBD1 covers 11 bases. After removal of 5 bases from V and 2 bases from J, the junction contained 2 bases not matched to a gene. The germline V gene has CDR1 SGHVS and CDR2 FNYEAQ. This CDR3 region has 14 residues. The CDR3 here is CASSTGQGAYEQYF. Written as DNA, the CDR3 is TGTGCCAGCAGCACGGGACAGGGGGCCTACGAGCAGTACTTC.

The V and J genes are TRBV6-5 and TRBJ1-4; 10 bases match TRBD1. Germline trimming cut 0 bases from V and 7 bases from J; bases unmatched to any gene: 5. CDR3 length: 16 residues. CDR1 and CDR2 from the germline V gene are MNHEY and SVGAGI. The CDR3 DNA reads as TGTGCCAGCAGTTACTCGGGACAGGGGTCGGGTGAAAAACTGTTTTTT. It encodes CASSYSGQGSGEKLFF.

J is TRBJ1-2 and V is TRBV6-5, with a possible D match to TRBD1 (5 bases). Germline V gene data show CDR1 as MNHEY and CDR2 as SVGAGI. The CDR3 totals 13 residues. The ends were cut back, 6 bases at V and 0 bases at J, with 8 bases in the middle. The CDR3 bases are TGTGCCAGCAGCCAGGGATCTAACTATGGCTACACCTTC. Translation gives CASSQGSNYGYTF.

The chain combines TRBV27 with TRBJ1-2; D ambiguous. The CDR3 sequence is 16 residues long. V lost 5 bases to trimming and J lost 3 bases, with 19 bases between them. In germline, CDR1 is MNHEY, CDR2 SMNVEV (reference sequence). The CDR3 region is CASSGGRQRSDYGYTF. CDR3 sequence (DNA): TGTGCCAGCAGTGGAGGCCGCCAGAGGAGCGACTATGGCTACACCTTC.

CDR3 protein: CSGGRDYEQYF. The DNA for the CDR3 is TGCAGCGGGGGAAGGGACTACGAGCAGTACTTC. The V and J genes are TRBV29-1 and TRBJ2-7; D unresolved. V was trimmed by 7 bases and J by 3 bases, leaving 10 bases between them. From germline, CDR1 is SQVTM and CDR2 ANQGSEA. This CDR3 has 11 residues.